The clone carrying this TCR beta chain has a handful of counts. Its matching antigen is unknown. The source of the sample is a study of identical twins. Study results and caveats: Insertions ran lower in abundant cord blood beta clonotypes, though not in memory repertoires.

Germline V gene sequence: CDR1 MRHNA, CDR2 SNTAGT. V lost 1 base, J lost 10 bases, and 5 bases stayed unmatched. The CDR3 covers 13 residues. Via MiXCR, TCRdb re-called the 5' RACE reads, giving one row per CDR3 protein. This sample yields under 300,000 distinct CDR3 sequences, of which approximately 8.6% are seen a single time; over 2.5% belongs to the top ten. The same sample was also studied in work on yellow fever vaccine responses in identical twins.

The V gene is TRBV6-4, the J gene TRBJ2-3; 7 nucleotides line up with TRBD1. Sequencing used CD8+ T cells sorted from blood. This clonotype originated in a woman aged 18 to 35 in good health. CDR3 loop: CASSDLPDRAQYF. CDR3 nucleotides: TGTGCCAGCAGTGACTTGCCTGACAGGGCGCAGTATTTT.